Below, 18 T cell receptor beta chains from the same sample are listed, as sequenced in a study of blood T cell repertoires in COVID-19. TCRdb keeps only in-frame clones here, not all; method: immunoSEQ multiplex PCR. The sample has about 160,000 clones; 85% are singletons. The sequenced sample was peripheral blood. These TCRs come from a human donor with acute or convalescent COVID-19. The donor label of this sample is uncertain.

Only a few counts were recorded for this clone. The chain couples TRBV24-1 to TRBJ1-4; D perhaps matches TRBD1 (6 bases). Deletions cut 9 bases from V and 0 bases from J, with 22 bases between. This CDR3 has 18 residues. Germline CDR1 is KGHDR and CDR2 is SFDVKD. The CDR3 is CATLGHRATFATNEKLFF. CDR3 coding DNA: TGTGCCACCCTAGGGCACAGGGCGACCTTTGCAACTAATGAAAAACTGTTTTTT.

The chain combines TRBV2 with TRBJ2-2; 10 bases line up with TRBD1. The germline V gene encodes CDR1 SNHLY and CDR2 FYNNEI. This CDR3 is built from 14 residues. V gave up 8 bases and J gave up 5 bases; unmatched junction bases: 5. DNA for the CDR3: TGTGCCAGCGGGACAGGGGTTCTGACCGGGGAGCTGTTTTTT. Amino acid sequence: CASGTGVLTGELFF.

J is TRBJ1-5 and V is TRBV18; possible D gene TRBD1, 6 bases. V lost 2 bases and J 2 bases, leaving 13 bases between the germline ends. In germline, CDR1 is KGHSH, CDR2 LQKENI. CDR3 length equals 16 residues. This CDR3 reads CASSPSSRGGNQPQHF. The CDR3 DNA sequence: TGTGCCAGCTCACCATCGAGCAGGGGTGGCAATCAGCCCCAGCATTTT.

In this sample, this clone turned up once. The chain carries TRBV2 and TRBJ1-2; 9 bases fit TRBD1. Germline V gene sequence: CDR1 SNHLY, CDR2 FYNNEI. The CDR3 contains 14 residues. J lost 2 bases, V lost 5 bases, and 3 bases had no gene match. DNA of the CDR3: TGTGCCAGCAGTTCCGGGACAGGGAACTATGGCTACACCTTC. Translation gives CASSSGTGNYGYTF.

V and J are TRBV15 and TRBJ2-2; 7 bases are a match to TRBD1. The CDR3 spans 14 residues. Germline CDR1 and CDR2: LNHNV and YYDKDF (reference sequence). Trimming cost V 6 bases and J 5 bases; bases outside gene matches: 6. DNA for the CDR3: TGTGCCACCAGATCAGGGGGTAAAACCGGGGAGCTGTTTTTT. The encoded protein is CATRSGGKTGELFF.

This clone appeared once. The V gene is TRBV18, the J gene TRBJ1-1; possible D gene TRBD1, 6 bases. Germline V gene lookup returns CDR1 KGHSH and CDR2 LQKENI. V was pared by 6 bases and J by 4 bases, with 12 bases between. This CDR3 is built from 13 residues. CDR3 protein: CASSGKGVTEAFF. In DNA form, the CDR3 reads TGTGCCAGCTCGGGCAAGGGGGTCACTGAAGCTTTCTTT.

V is TRBV5-1 and J is TRBJ2-2, with D perhaps matching TRBD2 (6 bases). The CDR3 contains 14 residues. Germline CDR1 is SGHRS and CDR2 is YFSETQ. Trimming left V 1 base short and J 4 bases short, with 8 bases between. CDR3 sequence (DNA): TGCGCCAGCAGCTTGAAGGGAGGCACCGGGGAGCTGTTTTTT. Translated: CASSLKGGTGELFF.

CDR3 sequence reads: CASRTTGEANYGYTF. In nucleotides, the CDR3 is TGTGCCAGCAGAACTACAGGGGAAGCTAACTATGGCTACACCTTC. The V gene is TRBV6-5, the J gene TRBJ1-2; 7 nucleotides agree with TRBD1. V dropped 6 bases and J dropped 0; count of bases not matched to a gene: 7. The CDR3 contains 15 residues. CDR1 is MNHEY and CDR2 is SVGAGI in the germline V gene.

Remarks on this clone: Other nucleotide sequences from this sample produce the same CDR3. CDR3 protein: CASSLGGEGNYGYTF. The CDR3 DNA follows: TGCGCCAGCAGCTTGGGAGGGGAGGGTAACTATGGCTACACCTTC. The V and J genes are TRBV5-1 and TRBJ1-2; D is perhaps TRBD1 (5 bases). Germline lookup yields CDR1 SGHRS and CDR2 YFSETQ. V was trimmed by 0 bases and J by 1 base, leaving 10 bases between them. The CDR3 contains 15 residues.

The chain recombines TRBV18 with TRBJ1-5; TRBD1 matches at 12 bases. The V gene's germline CDR1 is KGHSH and CDR2 LQKENI. The CDR3 runs 15 residues. V was clipped by 4 bases and J by 5 bases; unmatched bases: 3. CDR3 amino acids: CASSRDRGPDQPQHF. CDR3 DNA: TGTGCCAGCTCACGGGACAGGGGGCCTGATCAGCCCCAGCATTTT.

The rearrangement links TRBV28 to TRBJ1-5; D ambiguous. The CDR3 is made up of 14 amino acids. CDR1 and CDR2 from the germline V gene are MDHEN and SYDVKM. Trimming removed 3 bases from V and 0 bases from J, with 6 bases in between. The CDR3 spells CASSFVYSNQPQHF. The CDR3 nucleotides are TGTGCCAGCAGTTTTGTGTATAGCAATCAGCCCCAGCATTTT.

This chain joins TRBV27 and TRBJ2-3, with D possibly being TRBD2 (5 bases). CDR1 MNHEY and CDR2 SMNVEV come from the germline V gene (reference sequence). The germline V and J ends were trimmed by 5 bases and 0 bases, with 18 bases remaining between them. The CDR3 sequence is 17 residues long. CDR3 DNA: TGTGCCAGCAGTCCCCTTCAGCGGAGCTCTAGCACAGATACGCAGTATTTT. This translates into CASSPLQRSSSTDTQYF.

This clone was picked up one time. The chain joins TRBV9 to TRBJ1-2; 8 positions agree with TRBD1. The CDR3 is 15 amino acids. CDR1 is SGDLS and CDR2 is YYNGEE in the germline V gene. J gave up 1 base and V 2 bases, and 4 bases lay outside the gene matches. CDR3 DNA sequence: TGTGCCAGCAGCGTTGGACAGGGCGGTAACTATGGCTACACCTTC. Translating gives CASSVGQGGNYGYTF.

The chain combines TRBV6-5 with TRBJ2-7, with 8 positions matching TRBD2. The CDR3 is made up of 14 amino acids. Germline V gene lookup returns CDR1 MNHEY and CDR2 SVGAGI. V was pared by 8 bases and J by 2 bases, with 8 bases of the junction left unmatched. CDR3 in DNA: TGTGCCAGCCCCCGTACTAGCGGCCCCTACGAGCAGTACTTC. Its translation is CASPRTSGPYEQYF.

The genes are TRBV4-1 and TRBJ2-7; D gene unclear. The CDR3 covers 16 residues. Germline V gene data show CDR1 as MGHRA and CDR2 as YSYEKL. V was trimmed by 1 base and J by 3 bases, leaving 16 bases between them. The chain's CDR3 is CASSQGGSQTLYEQYF. DNA of the CDR3: TGCGCCAGCAGCCAAGGTGGTTCACAGACCCTCTACGAGCAGTACTTC.

V gene TRBV3-1 (or the pseudogene TRBV3-2) combines with J gene TRBJ2-7; TRBD1 matches at 8 bases. The V gene end was trimmed by 5 bases and the J gene end by 5 bases; junction bases not matched to a gene: 11. From germline, CDR1 is LGHDT and CDR2 YNNKEL (reference sequence). This CDR3 is built from 15 residues. The CDR3 coding sequence is TGTGCCAGCAGCTATCGACAGGGGCGGTTCAACGAGCAGTACTTC. It is translated as CASSYRQGRFNEQYF.

CDR3 sequence reads: CASSKGQGNEKLFF. The CDR3 region has the DNA TGTGCCAGCTCCAAGGGACAGGGTAATGAAAAACTGTTTTTT. The chain is built from TRBV18 and TRBJ1-4; 9 nucleotides match TRBD1. With 6 bases clipped from V and 4 bases from J, the junction kept 3 bases outside the gene matches. CDR1 is KGHSH and CDR2 is LQKENI in the germline V gene. The CDR3 contains 14 residues.

V usage is TRBV9 and J usage is TRBJ2-5, with D hard to call. Per the germline V gene, CDR1 is SGDLS and CDR2 is YYNGEE. Trimming shortened V by 4 bases and J by 4 bases, and 5 bases separated the two germline ends. The CDR3 is 11 amino acids. CDR3 sequence: CASSNLETQYF. CDR3 nucleotides: TGTGCCAGCAGCAATCTAGAGACCCAGTACTTC.